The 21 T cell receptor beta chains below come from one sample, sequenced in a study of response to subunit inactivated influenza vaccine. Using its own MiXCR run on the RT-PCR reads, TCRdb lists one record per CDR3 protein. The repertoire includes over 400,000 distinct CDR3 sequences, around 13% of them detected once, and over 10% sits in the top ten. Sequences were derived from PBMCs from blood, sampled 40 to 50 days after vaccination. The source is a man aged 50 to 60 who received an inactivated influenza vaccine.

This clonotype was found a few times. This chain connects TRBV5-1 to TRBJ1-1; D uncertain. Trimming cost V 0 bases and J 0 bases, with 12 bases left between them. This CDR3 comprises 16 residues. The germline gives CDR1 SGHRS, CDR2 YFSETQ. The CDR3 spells CASSLDPGLMNTEAFF. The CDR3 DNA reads TGCGCCAGCAGCTTGGATCCAGGACTGATGAACACTGAAGCTTTCTTT.

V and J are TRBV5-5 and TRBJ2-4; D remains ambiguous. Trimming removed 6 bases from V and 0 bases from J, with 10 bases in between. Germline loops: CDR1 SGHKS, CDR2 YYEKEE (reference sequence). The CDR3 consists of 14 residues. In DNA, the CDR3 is TGTGCCAGCAACCCTGGGATAGCCAAAAACATTCAGTACTTC. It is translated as CASNPGIAKNIQYF.

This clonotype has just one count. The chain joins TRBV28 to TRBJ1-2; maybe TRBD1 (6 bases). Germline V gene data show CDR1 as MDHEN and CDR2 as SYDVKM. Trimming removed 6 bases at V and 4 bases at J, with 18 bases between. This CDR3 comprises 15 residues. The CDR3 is CASRRSGRGAYGYTF. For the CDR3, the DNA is TGTGCCAGCAGGCGCTCGGGCAGGGGAGCCTATGGCTACACCTTC.

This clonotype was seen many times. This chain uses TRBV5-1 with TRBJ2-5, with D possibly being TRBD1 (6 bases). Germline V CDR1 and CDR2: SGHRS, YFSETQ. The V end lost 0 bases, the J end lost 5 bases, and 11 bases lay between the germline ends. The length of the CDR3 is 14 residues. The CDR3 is CASSLDAGEETQYF. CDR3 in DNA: TGCGCCAGCAGCTTGGATGCAGGGGAGGAGACCCAGTACTTC.

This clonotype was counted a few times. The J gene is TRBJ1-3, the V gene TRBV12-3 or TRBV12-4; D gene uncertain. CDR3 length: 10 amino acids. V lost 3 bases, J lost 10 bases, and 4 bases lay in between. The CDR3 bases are TGTGCCAGCAGTTTTCATACCATATATTTT. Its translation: CASSFHTIYF.

CDR3 protein: CASSQQPGLAGEDEQFF. The CDR3 DNA reads TGTGCCAGCAGCCAACAGCCGGGGCTAGCGGGAGAGGATGAGCAGTTCTTC. The chain couples TRBV7-9 to TRBJ2-1, with 10 bases matching TRBD2. J gave up 8 bases and V 5 bases, and 15 bases lay outside the gene matches. The CDR3 sequence is 17 residues long. Germline V gives CDR1 SEHNR, CDR2 FQNEAQ (reference sequence).

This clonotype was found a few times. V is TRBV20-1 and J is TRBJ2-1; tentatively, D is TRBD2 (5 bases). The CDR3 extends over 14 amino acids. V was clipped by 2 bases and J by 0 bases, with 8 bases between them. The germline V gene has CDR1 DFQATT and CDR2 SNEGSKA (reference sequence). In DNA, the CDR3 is TGCAGTGCTAGACGAGCGGACTCCTACAATGAGCAGTTCTTC. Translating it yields CSARRADSYNEQFF.

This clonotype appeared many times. The DNA of the CDR3 is TGTGCCATCAGTGTTCAGGAGGGACACGAGCAGTACTTC. Its protein product is CAISVQEGHEQYF. The chain is built from TRBV10-3 and TRBJ2-7, with D maybe TRBD2 (6 bases). The V and J ends lost 4 bases and 5 bases respectively, with 12 bases between them. Germline CDR1 is ENHRY and CDR2 is SYGVKD. The CDR3 extends over 13 amino acids.

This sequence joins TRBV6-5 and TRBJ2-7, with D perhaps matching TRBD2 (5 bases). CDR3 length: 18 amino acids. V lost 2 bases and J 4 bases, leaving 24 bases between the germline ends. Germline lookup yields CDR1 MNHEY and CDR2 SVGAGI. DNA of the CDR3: TGTGCCAGCAGTTACCCGTGGAGAATGACGGAGGATGGGTACGAGCAGTACTTC. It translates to CASSYPWRMTEDGYEQYF.

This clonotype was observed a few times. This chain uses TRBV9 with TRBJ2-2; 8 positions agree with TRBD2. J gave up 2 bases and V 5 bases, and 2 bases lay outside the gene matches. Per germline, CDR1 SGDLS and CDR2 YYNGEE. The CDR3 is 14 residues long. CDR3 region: CASRTSVNTGELFF. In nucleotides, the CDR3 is TGTGCCAGCAGGACTAGCGTAAACACCGGGGAGCTGTTTTTT.

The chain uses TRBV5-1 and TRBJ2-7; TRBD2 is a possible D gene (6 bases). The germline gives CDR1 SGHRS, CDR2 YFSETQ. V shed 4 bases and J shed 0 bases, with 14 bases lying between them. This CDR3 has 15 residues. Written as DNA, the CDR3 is TGCGCCAGCAGCCCAAGGCAGGGAGGCTCCTACGAGCAGTACTTC. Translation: CASSPRQGGSYEQYF.

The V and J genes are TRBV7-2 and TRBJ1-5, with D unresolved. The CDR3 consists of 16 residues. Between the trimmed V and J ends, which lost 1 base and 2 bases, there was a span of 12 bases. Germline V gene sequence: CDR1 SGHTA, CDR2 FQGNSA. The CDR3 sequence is CASSLEGSVGNQPQHF. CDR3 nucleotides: TGTGCCAGCAGCTTAGAGGGTTCGGTCGGCAATCAGCCCCAGCATTTT.

As DNA, the CDR3 is TGTGCCAGCAGCCGGACTTTCCAAGAGACCCAGTACTTC. Its translation is CASSRTFQETQYF. The chain combines TRBV7-2 with TRBJ2-5; tentative D call: TRBD2 (5 bases). CDR1 SGHTA and CDR2 FQGNSA come from the germline V gene. CDR3 length equals 13 residues. The germline V and J ends were trimmed by 5 bases and 1 base, with 8 bases remaining between them.

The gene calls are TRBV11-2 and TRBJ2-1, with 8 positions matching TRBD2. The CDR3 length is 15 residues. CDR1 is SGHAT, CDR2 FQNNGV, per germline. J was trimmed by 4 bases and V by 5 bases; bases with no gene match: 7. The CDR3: CASSQRLATYNEQFF. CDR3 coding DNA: TGTGCCAGCAGCCAAAGACTAGCGACGTACAATGAGCAGTTCTTC.

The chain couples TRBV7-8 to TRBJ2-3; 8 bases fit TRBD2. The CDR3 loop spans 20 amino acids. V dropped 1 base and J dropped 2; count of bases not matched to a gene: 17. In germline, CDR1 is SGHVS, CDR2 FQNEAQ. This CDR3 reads CASSLVPGLVAGWVTDTQYF. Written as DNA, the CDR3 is TGTGCCAGCAGCTTAGTCCCGGGCCTCGTAGCGGGATGGGTCACAGATACGCAGTATTTT.

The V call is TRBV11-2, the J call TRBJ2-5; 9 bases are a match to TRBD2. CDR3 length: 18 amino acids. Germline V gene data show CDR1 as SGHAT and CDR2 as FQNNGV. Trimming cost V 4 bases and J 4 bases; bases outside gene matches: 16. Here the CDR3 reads CASSSTRLAGGPGETQYF. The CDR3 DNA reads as TGTGCCAGCAGCTCCACCCGGCTGGCGGGGGGGCCGGGAGAGACCCAGTACTTC.

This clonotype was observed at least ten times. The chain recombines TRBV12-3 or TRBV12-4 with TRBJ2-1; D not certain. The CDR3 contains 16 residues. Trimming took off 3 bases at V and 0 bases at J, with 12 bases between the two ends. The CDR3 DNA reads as TGTGCCAGCAGTTTGGATGGGCAAAGCTCCTACAATGAGCAGTTCTTC. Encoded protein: CASSLDGQSSYNEQFF.

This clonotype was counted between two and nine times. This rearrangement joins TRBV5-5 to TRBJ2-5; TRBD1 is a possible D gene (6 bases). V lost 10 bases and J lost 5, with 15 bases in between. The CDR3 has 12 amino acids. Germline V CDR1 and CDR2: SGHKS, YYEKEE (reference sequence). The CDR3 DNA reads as TGTGCCGGGGGCCGAGGGTATGAGACCCAGTACTTC. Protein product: CAGGRGYETQYF.

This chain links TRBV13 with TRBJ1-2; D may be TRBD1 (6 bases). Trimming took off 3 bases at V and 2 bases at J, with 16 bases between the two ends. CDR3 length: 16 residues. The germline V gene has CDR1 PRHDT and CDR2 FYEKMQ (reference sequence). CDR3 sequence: CASSLAGGHQNYGYTF. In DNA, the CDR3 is TGTGCCAGCAGCTTGGCCGGGGGACACCAAAACTATGGCTACACCTTC.

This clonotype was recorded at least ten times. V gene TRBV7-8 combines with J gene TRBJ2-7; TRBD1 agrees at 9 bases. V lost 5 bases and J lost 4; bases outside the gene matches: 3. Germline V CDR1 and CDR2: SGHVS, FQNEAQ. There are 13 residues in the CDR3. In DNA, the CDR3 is TGTGCCAGCAGCCGACAGGGGGGGTACGAGCAGTACTTC. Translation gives CASSRQGGYEQYF.

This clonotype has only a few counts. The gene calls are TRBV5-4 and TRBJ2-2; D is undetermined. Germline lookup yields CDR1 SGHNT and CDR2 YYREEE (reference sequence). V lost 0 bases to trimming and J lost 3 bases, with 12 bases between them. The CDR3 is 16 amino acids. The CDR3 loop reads CASSLGHPRDTGELFF. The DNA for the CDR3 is TGTGCCAGCAGCTTGGGACACCCACGGGACACCGGGGAGCTGTTTTTT.